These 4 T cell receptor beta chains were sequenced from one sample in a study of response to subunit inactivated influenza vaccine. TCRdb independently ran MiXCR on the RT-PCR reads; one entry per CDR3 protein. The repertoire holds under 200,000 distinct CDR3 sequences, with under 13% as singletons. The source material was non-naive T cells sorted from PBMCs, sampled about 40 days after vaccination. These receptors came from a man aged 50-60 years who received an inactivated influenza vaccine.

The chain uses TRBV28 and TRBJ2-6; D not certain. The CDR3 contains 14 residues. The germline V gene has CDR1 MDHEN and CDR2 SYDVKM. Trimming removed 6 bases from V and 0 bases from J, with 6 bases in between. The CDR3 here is CASRVSSGANVLTF. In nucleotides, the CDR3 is TGTGCCAGCAGAGTAAGCTCTGGGGCCAACGTCCTGACTTTC.

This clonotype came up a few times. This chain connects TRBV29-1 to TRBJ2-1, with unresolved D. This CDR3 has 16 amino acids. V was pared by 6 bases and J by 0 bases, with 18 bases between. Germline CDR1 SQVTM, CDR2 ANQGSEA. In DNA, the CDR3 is TGCAGCGTCCTCCTGGCTAGTTCTAGCTCCTACAATGAGCAGTTCTTC. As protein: CSVLLASSSSYNEQFF.

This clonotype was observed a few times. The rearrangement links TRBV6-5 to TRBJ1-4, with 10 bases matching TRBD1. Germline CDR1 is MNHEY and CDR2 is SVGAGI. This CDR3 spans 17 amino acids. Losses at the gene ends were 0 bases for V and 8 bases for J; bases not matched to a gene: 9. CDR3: CASSYSTRTGGREKLFF. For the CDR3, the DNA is TGTGCCAGCAGTTACTCGACTAGGACAGGGGGTCGAGAAAAACTGTTTTTT.

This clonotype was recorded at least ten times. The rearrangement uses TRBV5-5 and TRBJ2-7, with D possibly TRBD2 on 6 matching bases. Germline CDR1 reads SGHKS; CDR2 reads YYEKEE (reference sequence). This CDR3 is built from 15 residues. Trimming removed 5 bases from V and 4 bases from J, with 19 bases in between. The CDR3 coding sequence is TGTGCCAGCAGTTACCTGTGGGGGGAGAGGTACGAGCAGTACTTC. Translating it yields CASSYLWGERYEQYF.